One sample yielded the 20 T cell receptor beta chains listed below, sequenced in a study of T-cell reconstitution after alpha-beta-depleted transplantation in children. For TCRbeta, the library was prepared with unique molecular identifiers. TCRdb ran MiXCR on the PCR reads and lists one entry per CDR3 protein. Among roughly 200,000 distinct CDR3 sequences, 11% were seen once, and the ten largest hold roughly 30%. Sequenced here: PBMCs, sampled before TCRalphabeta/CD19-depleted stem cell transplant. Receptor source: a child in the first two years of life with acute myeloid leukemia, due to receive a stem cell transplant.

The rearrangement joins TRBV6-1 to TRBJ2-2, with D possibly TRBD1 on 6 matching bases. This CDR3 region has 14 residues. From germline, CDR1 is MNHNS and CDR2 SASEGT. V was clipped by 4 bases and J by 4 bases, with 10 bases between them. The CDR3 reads CASSVGTSTGELFF. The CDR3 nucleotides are TGTGCCAGCAGTGTGGGGACATCCACCGGGGAGCTGTTTTTT.

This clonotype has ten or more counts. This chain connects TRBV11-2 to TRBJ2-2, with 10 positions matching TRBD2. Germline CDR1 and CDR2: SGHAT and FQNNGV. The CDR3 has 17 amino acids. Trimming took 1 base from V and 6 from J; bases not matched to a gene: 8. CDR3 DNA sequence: TGTGCCAGCAGCTTAGTCCCAGCTAGCGGGAGATCCGGGGAGCTGTTTTTT. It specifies CASSLVPASGRSGELFF. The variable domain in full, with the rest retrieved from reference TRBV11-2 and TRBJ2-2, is EAGVAQSPRYKIIEKRQSVAFWCNPISGHATLYWYQQILGQGPKLLIQFQNNGVVDDSQLPKDRFSAERLKGVDSTLKIQPAKLEDSAVYLCASSLVPASGRSGELFFGEGSRLTVL.

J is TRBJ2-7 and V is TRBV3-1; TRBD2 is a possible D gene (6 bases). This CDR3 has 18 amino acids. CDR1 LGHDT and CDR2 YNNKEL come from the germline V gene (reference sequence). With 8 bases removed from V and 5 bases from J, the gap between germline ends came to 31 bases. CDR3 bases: TGTGCCAGCTGCACCCGGGGCCCTCAGCGGGTCGATAGCGACGAGCAGTACTTC. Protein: CASCTRGPQRVDSDEQYF.

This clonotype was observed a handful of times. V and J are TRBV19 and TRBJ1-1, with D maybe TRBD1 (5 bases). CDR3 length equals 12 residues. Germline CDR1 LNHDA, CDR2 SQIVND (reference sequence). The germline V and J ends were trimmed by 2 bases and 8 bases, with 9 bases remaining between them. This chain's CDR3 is CASSINQGEAFF. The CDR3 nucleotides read TGTGCCAGTAGTATAAATCAGGGAGAAGCTTTCTTT. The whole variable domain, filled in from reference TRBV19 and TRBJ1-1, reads DGGITQSPKYLFRKEGQNVTLSCEQNLNHDAMYWYRQDPGQGLRLIYYSQIVNDFQKGDIAEGYSVSREKKESFPLTVTSAQKNPTAFYLCASSINQGEAFFGQGTRLTVV.

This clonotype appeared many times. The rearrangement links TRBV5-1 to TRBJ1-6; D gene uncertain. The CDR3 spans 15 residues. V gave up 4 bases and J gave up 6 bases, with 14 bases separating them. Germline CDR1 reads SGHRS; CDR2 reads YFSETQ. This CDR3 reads CASSAVGLSNSPLHF. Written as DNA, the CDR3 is TGCGCCAGCAGCGCAGTCGGACTTTCTAATTCACCCCTCCACTTT.

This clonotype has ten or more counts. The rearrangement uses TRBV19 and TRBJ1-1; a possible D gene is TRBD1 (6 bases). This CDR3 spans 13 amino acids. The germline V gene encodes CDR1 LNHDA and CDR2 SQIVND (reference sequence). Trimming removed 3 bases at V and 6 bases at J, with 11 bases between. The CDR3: CASSIRGRAEAFF. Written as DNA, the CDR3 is TGTGCCAGTAGTATCCGGGGGCGGGCTGAAGCTTTCTTT.

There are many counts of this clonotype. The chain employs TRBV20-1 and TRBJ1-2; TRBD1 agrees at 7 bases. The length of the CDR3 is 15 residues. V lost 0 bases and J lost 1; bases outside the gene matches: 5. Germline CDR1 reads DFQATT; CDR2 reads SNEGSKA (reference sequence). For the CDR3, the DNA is TGCAGTGCTAGAGATTGGGGACAGCTTAACTATGGCTACACCTTC. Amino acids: CSARDWGQLNYGYTF.

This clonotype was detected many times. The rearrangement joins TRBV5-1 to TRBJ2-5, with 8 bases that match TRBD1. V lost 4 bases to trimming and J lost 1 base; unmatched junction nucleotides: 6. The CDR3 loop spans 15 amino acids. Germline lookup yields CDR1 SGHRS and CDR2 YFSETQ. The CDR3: CASSIQGASQETQYF. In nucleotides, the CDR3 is TGCGCCAGCAGCATCCAGGGGGCGTCCCAAGAGACCCAGTACTTC.

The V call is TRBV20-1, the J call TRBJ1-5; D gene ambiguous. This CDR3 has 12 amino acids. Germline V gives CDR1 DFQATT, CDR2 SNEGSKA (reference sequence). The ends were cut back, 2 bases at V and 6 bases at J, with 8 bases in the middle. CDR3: CSARRSSQPQHF. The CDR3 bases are TGCAGTGCTAGACGTTCCTCTCAGCCCCAGCATTTT.

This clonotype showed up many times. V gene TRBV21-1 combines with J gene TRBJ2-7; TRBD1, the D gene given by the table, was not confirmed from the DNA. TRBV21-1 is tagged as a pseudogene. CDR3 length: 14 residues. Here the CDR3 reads CASSKVSPQAVQYF. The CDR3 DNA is TGTGCCAGCAGCAAAGTATCCCCCCAGGCGGTACAGTACTTC.

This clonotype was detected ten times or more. The CDR3 spells CASSFSNEQFF. The CDR3 DNA reads TGTGCCAGCAGCTTTAGCAATGAGCAGTTCTTC. This chain links TRBV7-9 with TRBJ2-1; D ambiguous. Trimming took off 3 bases at V and 6 bases at J, with 3 bases between the two ends. The CDR3 totals 11 residues. The V gene's germline CDR1 is SEHNR and CDR2 FQNEAQ (reference sequence).

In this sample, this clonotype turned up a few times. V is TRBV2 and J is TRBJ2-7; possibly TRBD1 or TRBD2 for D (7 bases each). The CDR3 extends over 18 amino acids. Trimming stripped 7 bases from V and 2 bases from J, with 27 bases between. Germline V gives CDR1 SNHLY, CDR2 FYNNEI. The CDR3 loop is CASTRGGPRGTYPYEQYF. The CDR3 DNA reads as TGTGCCAGCACCAGGGGGGGCCCCCGGGGCACCTACCCCTACGAGCAGTACTTC.

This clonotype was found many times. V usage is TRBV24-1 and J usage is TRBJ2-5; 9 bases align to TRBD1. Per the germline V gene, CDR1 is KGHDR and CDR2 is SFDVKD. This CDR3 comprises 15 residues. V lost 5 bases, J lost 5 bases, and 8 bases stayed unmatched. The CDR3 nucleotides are TGTGCCACCAGTGGCGAACAGGGGGCGGGGGAGACCCAGTACTTC. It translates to CATSGEQGAGETQYF.

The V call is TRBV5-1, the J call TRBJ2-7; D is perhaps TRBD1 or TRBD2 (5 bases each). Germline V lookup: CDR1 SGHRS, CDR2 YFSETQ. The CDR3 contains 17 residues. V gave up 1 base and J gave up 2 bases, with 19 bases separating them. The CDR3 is CASSLLTGAIPPYEQYF. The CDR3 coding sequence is TGCGCCAGCAGCTTGTTAACCGGGGCCATCCCCCCCTACGAGCAGTACTTC.

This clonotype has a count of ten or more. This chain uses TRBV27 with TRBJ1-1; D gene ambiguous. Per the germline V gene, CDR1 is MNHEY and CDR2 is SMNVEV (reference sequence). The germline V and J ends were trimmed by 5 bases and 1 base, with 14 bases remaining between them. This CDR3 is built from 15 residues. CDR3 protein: CASSPRIATNTEAFF. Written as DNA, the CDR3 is TGTGCCAGCAGTCCCCGAATAGCCACGAACACTGAAGCTTTCTTT.

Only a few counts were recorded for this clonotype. CDR3 residues: CASSLPTTVNYGYTF. The CDR3 coding sequence is TGTGCCAGCAGCTTACCGACGACGGTCAACTATGGCTACACCTTC. This sequence joins TRBV7-9 and TRBJ1-2; D is ambiguous. V was cut by 2 bases and J by 2 bases, with 12 bases left in between. The CDR3 is made up of 15 amino acids. Germline loops: CDR1 SEHNR, CDR2 FQNEAQ (reference sequence). Based on the CDR3 plus reference TRBV7-9 and TRBJ1-2, the full variable domain is DTGVSQNPRHKITKRGQNVTFRCDPISEHNRLYWYRQTLGQGPEFLTYFQNEAQLEKSRLLSDRFSAERPKGSFSTLEIQRTEQGDSAMYLCASSLPTTVNYGYTFGSGTRLTVV.

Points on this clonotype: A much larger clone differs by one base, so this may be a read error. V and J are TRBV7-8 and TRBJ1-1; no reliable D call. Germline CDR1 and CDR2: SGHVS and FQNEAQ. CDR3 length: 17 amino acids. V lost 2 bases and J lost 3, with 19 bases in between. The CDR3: CASSLLAGFGMDTEAFF. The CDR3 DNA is TGTGCCAGCAGCTTATTGGCCGGGTTCGGTATGGACACTGAAGCTTTCTTT. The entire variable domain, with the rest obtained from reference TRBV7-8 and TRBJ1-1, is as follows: GAGVSQSPRYKVAKRGQDVALRCDPISGHVSLFWYQQALGQGPEFLTYFQNEAQLDKSGLPSDRFFAERPEGSVSTLKIQRTQQEDSAVYLCASSLLAGFGMDTEAFFGQGTRLTVV.

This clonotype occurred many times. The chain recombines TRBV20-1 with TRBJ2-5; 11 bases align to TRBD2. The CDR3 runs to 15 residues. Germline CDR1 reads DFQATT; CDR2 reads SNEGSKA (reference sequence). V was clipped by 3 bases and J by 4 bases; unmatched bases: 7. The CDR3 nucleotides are TGCAGTGCTAGGGGGACTAGCGGTTGGGGAGAGACCCAGTACTTC. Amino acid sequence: CSARGTSGWGETQYF.

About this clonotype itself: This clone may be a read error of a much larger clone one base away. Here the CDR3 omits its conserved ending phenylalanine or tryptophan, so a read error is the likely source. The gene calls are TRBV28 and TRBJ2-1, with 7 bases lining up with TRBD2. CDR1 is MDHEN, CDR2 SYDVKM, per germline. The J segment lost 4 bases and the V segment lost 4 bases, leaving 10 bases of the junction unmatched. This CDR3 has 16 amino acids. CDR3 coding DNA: TGTGCCAGCAGTTCGCTCGGGACTAATAATTACAATGAGCAGTTCTCC. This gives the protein CASSSLGTNNYNEQFS.

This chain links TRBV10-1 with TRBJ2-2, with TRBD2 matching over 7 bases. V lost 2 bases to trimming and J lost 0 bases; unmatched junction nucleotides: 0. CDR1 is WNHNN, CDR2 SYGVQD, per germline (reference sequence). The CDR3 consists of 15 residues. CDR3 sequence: CASSESGANTGELFF. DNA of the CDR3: TGCGCCAGCAGTGAGAGCGGGGCGAACACCGGGGAGCTGTTTTTT.